The 21 T cell receptor beta chains in this list originate from one sample, sequenced in a study of T cell responses to AZD1222 COVID-19 vaccine. Clones were read by immunoSEQ multiplex PCR, and TCRdb kept only the in-frame ones, dropping some. The sample carries about 100,000 clones, about nine tenths recorded once. The sample here was peripheral blood, taken on day 0 of AZD1222 vaccination. The receptors shown here come from an adult in good health.

The chain recombines TRBV30 with TRBJ1-1, with 10 positions matching TRBD1. There are 14 residues in the CDR3. V was pared by 0 bases and J by 4 bases, with 2 bases of the junction left unmatched. The germline gives CDR1 GTSNPN, CDR2 SVGIG (reference sequence). As DNA, the CDR3 is TGTGCCTGGAGTGTAAGGACAGGGGGCACTGAAGCTTTCTTT. The encoded protein is CAWSVRTGGTEAFF. Full variable domain (outside the CDR3, taken from reference TRBV30 and TRBJ1-1): SQTIHQWPATLVQPVGSPLSLECTVEGTSNPNLYWYRQAAGRGLQLLFYSVGIGQISSEVPQNLSASRPQDRQFILSSKKLLLSDSGFYLCAWSVRTGGTEAFFGQGTRLTVV.

V and J are TRBV6-6 and TRBJ2-1, with TRBD2 identical over 10 bases. CDR3 length: 14 amino acids. Germline trimming cut 6 bases from V and 8 bases from J; bases unmatched to any gene: 7. The V gene's germline CDR1 is MNHNY and CDR2 SVGAGI (reference sequence). The CDR3 region has the DNA TGTGCCAGCAGGAGACTAGCGGGTAGTGATGAGCAGTTCTTC. Amino acid sequence: CASRRLAGSDEQFF.

The V and J genes are TRBV19 and TRBJ2-2; unclear D gene. V lost 5 bases and J 7 bases, leaving 14 bases between the germline ends. Germline V CDR1 and CDR2: LNHDA, SQIVND (reference sequence). This CDR3 has 14 residues. CDR3 amino acids: CASSQSWYDGELFF. DNA for the CDR3: TGTGCCAGTAGTCAATCGTGGTACGACGGGGAGCTGTTTTTT. The variable domain in full, with the rest retrieved from reference TRBV19 and TRBJ2-2, is DGGITQSPKYLFRKEGQNVTLSCEQNLNHDAMYWYRQDPGQGLRLIYYSQIVNDFQKGDIAEGYSVSREKKESFPLTVTSAQKNPTAFYLCASSQSWYDGELFFGEGSRLTVL.

This sequence joins TRBV3-1 (or the pseudogene TRBV3-2) and TRBJ2-5; TRBD1 matches 7 bases. The CDR3 has 14 amino acids. Germline V gene data show CDR1 as LGHDT and CDR2 as YNNKEL (reference sequence). The junction had 7 bases not matched to a gene; V was cut back by 5 bases and J by 4 bases. CDR3 sequence reads: CASSSRGQGETQYF. DNA for the CDR3: TGTGCCAGCAGCTCTAGGGGGCAGGGAGAGACCCAGTACTTC.

V and J are TRBV21-1 and TRBJ1-5. TRBV21-1 is labeled a pseudogene. The CDR3 sequence is 20 residues long. The CDR3 nucleotides read TGTGCCAGCAGCGCGCCGCGGGAGTGGGCCTTTTCGAATAGCAATCAGCCCCAGCATTTT. Translation gives CASSAPREWAFSNSNQPQHF.

The chain has TRBV19 and TRBJ2-1; D remains unclear. The ends were cut back, 5 bases at V and 3 bases at J, with 8 bases in the middle. The CDR3 loop spans 13 amino acids. Germline V gives CDR1 LNHDA, CDR2 SQIVND (reference sequence). The CDR3 DNA follows: TGTGCCAGTAGTTATTCTCGCTACAATGAGCAGTTCTTC. Its protein product is CASSYSRYNEQFF.

The chain combines TRBV18 with TRBJ2-2; TRBD2 might be the D (6 bases). V lost 6 bases and J lost 0, with 26 bases in between. Germline V gene sequence: CDR1 KGHSH, CDR2 LQKENI. The CDR3 length is 20 residues. The CDR3 sequence: CASSGVADTLTTTNTGELFF. CDR3 DNA sequence: TGTGCCAGCTCGGGAGTAGCGGATACACTAACGACTACGAACACCGGGGAGCTGTTTTTT.

The J gene is TRBJ1-6, the V gene TRBV25-1; no firm D call. The CDR3 length is 15 residues. Germline V gene sequence: CDR1 MGHDK, CDR2 SYGVNS. Trimming removed 2 bases from V and 8 bases from J, with 13 bases in between. The DNA for the CDR3 is TGTGCCAGCAGTGAAAGCCAAAAAGGACATTCACCCCTCCACTTT. The encoded protein is CASSESQKGHSPLHF.

The gene calls are TRBV15 and TRBJ1-1; possible D gene TRBD1, 5 bases. This CDR3 has 12 residues. The V and J ends lost 4 bases and 10 bases respectively, with 13 bases between them. In germline, CDR1 is LNHNV, CDR2 YYDKDF (reference sequence). CDR3 region: CATSTLGGGAFF. The CDR3, as DNA: TGTGCCACCAGCACCTTGGGGGGTGGAGCTTTCTTT.

The chain employs TRBV2 and TRBJ2-2, with 8 bases identical to TRBD2. This CDR3 spans 16 amino acids. Unmatched junction bases numbered 15, after V lost 8 bases and J lost 7 bases. Germline V CDR1 and CDR2: SNHLY, FYNNEI. The CDR3 protein is CASRYEGLGGDGELFF. In DNA, the CDR3 is TGTGCCAGCCGATACGAGGGACTCGGGGGGGACGGGGAGCTGTTTTTT.

The chain combines TRBV7-7 with TRBJ2-5; TRBD1 aligns across 10 bases. V was pared by 5 bases and J by 3 bases, with 3 bases of the junction left unmatched. Germline V lookup: CDR1 SSHAT, CDR2 FNYEAQ (reference sequence). The CDR3 contains 14 residues. CDR3 protein: CASSPGTGEETQYF. The CDR3 region has the DNA TGTGCCAGCAGCCCCGGGACAGGGGAAGAGACCCAGTACTTC.

This rearrangement joins TRBV7-2 to TRBJ1-6; no firm D call. Germline-derived CDR1 and CDR2 are SGHTA and FQGNSA. Trimming took 2 bases from V and 9 from J, leaving 11 bases between them. The CDR3 runs to 14 residues. The DNA of the CDR3 is TGTGCCAGCAGCTTAAGGGAGGGAACTTCACCCCTCCACTTT. It translates to CASSLREGTSPLHF.

The table lists this clone with a count of one. The V and J genes are TRBV4-3 and TRBJ2-2; D gene ambiguous. V was clipped by 0 bases and J by 1 base, with 6 bases between them. This CDR3 is 15 amino acids long. CDR1 and CDR2 (germline): LGHNA, YSLEER. CDR3 amino acids: CASSQESLNTGELFF. CDR3 DNA: TGCGCCAGCAGCCAAGAATCGCTGAACACCGGGGAGCTGTTTTTT.

This sequence joins TRBV6-5 and TRBJ1-1; 8 nucleotides match TRBD1. With V trimmed by 6 bases and J by 7 bases, 10 bases remained unmatched. The CDR3 runs to 14 residues. Germline V lookup: CDR1 MNHEY, CDR2 SVGAGI. CDR3 in amino acids: CASRDLDRESEAFF. CDR3 coding DNA: TGTGCCAGCAGGGACTTGGACAGGGAGAGTGAAGCTTTCTTT.

The chain couples TRBV4-3 to TRBJ1-5; 7 positions match TRBD1. The junction had 12 bases not matched to a gene; V was cut back by 1 base and J by 9 bases. The CDR3 length is 16 residues. Per the germline V gene, CDR1 is LGHNA and CDR2 is YSLEER. CDR3 in DNA: TGCGCCAGCAGCCAAGTTTTTCAGGGGGGAGTTGCGCCCCAGCATTTT. Its translation is CASSQVFQGGVAPQHF.

The chain links TRBV30 to TRBJ1-6, with TRBD1 matching over 10 bases. The CDR3 extends over 12 amino acids. With 1 base clipped from V and 13 bases from J, the junction kept 1 base outside the gene matches. The V gene's germline CDR1 is GTSNPN and CDR2 SVGIG (reference sequence). CDR3 in amino acids: CAWSGTGGPLHF. The DNA of the CDR3 is TGTGCCTGGAGTGGGACAGGGGGTCCCCTCCACTTT.

The rearrangement links TRBV9 to TRBJ2-3; D remains ambiguous. Trimming took 0 bases from V and 0 from J, leaving 8 bases between them. The CDR3 length is 15 residues. Germline CDR1 reads SGDLS; CDR2 reads YYNGEE. Here the CDR3 DNA reads TGTGCCAGCAGCGTAGAGGGCGGCAGCACAGATACGCAGTATTTT. This sequence encodes CASSVEGGSTDTQYF.

V and J are TRBV12-3 or TRBV12-4 and TRBJ1-2; D not certain. The CDR3 extends over 12 amino acids. Trimming pared 4 bases from V and 2 bases from J, leaving 5 bases between. CDR3 sequence: CASSSGNYGYTF. The CDR3 coding sequence is TGTGCCAGCAGTTCCGGAAACTATGGCTACACCTTC.

The V gene is TRBV5-4, the J gene TRBJ2-7; a weak D match, TRBD2 (5 bases). The germline gives CDR1 SGHNT, CDR2 YYREEE (reference sequence). CDR3 size: 13 residues. Trimming removed 4 bases from V and 7 bases from J, with 15 bases in between. CDR3 DNA sequence: TGTGCCAGCAGCCACTGGAGGTCGGGGGAGCAGTACTTC. The encoded protein is CASSHWRSGEQYF.

The genes are TRBV21-1 and TRBJ2-3. TRBV21-1 is deemed a pseudogene. CDR3 length: 13 amino acids. The CDR3 loop reads CASRTSSTDTQYF. The CDR3 nucleotides are TGTGCCAGCAGAACGTCTAGCACAGATACGCAGTATTTT.

The gene calls are TRBV7-9 and TRBJ1-5; D not resolved. CDR1 SEHNR and CDR2 FQNEAQ come from the germline V gene (reference sequence). Trimming stripped 1 base from V and 3 bases from J, with 4 bases between. This CDR3 is built from 13 residues. The CDR3 loop is CASSLGDNQPQHF. The CDR3 nucleotides are TGTGCCAGCAGCTTAGGGGACAATCAGCCCCAGCATTTT.